This TCR beta chain was sequenced during a study of T cells in localized non-small cell lung cancer. TCRdb's table, derived via immunoSEQ multiplex PCR, lists solely in-frame clones and lacks some. The sample holds around 100,000 clones; roughly 89% are singletons and the top ten take approximately 15%. The CDR3 totals 15 residues. V lost 5 bases and J 5 bases, leaving 18 bases between the germline ends. Germline V gives CDR1 SNHLY, CDR2 FYNNEI. The specimen was peripheral blood, collected before any cancer treatment. The chain carries TRBV2 and TRBJ1-1; D is unclear. This sequence originates from a man aged 40 to 69 with stage I squamous cell lung carcinoma. CDR3 residues: CASSSTSIRVTEAFF. In nucleotides, the CDR3 is TGTGCCAGCAGTTCGACATCAATACGGGTAACTGAAGCTTTCTTT.